Presented here are 2 T cell receptor beta chains from one specimen sequenced in a study of post-analysis software for immune sequencing data. No antigen has been assigned to these receptors. The TCR beta cDNA libraries carried unique molecular identifiers. TCRdb re-analysed the PCR reads in MiXCR, keeping a single row per CDR3 protein. The sample yields 700,000 to 900,000 distinct CDR3 sequences, roughly 50% seen once. Broader study findings: In patients, TRBV5-6, TRBV5-1 and TRBV20-1 belonged to five TRBV segments found more frequently than in controls.

The sample consisted of blood. These receptors were taken from a girl aged 5-17 years with multiple sclerosis.

CDR3 residues: CATRARDGYTF. CDR3 in DNA: TGTGCCACCAGGGCAAGGGACGGCTACACCTTC. The rearrangement joins TRBV10-3 to TRBJ1-2; a weak D match, TRBD1 (5 bases). From germline, CDR1 is ENHRY and CDR2 SYGVKD. The CDR3 has 11 amino acids. With 10 bases removed from V and 8 bases from J, the gap between germline ends came to 14 bases.

The chain is built from TRBV2 and TRBJ2-3; possible D gene TRBD2, 6 bases. The germline V and J ends were trimmed by 6 bases and 0 bases, with 10 bases remaining between them. CDR1 is SNHLY and CDR2 is FYNNEI in the germline V gene. CDR3 length: 14 residues. CDR3 nucleotides: TGTGCCAGCAGGGGTGGGACTAGCACAGATACGCAGTATTTT. This gives the protein CASRGGTSTDTQYF.